This T cell receptor (beta chain) was obtained from a study of T cell clusters in autoimmune cytopenias. Study-wide results and caveats: Primary autoimmune cytopenia patients seemingly lacked the physiological T cell clusters found in healthy donors.

Remarks on this clonotype: As yet, its antigen is unknown.

TRB was amplified by touch-down multiplex PCR, primer pools A and B combined. TCRdb re-called the multiplex PCR reads; one entry per CDR3 protein, DNA not given. Its table records several thousand distinct CDR3 sequences. TRB was amplified from 250 ng of peripheral blood genomic DNA per sample. Germline V gene data show CDR1 as SQVTM and CDR2 as ANQGSEA. There are 13 residues in the CDR3. These same records also appear under a second study, on T cell repertoires in aging, cancer and after chemotherapy. That paper adds: Clear clonal overlap appeared across healthy donor samples taken over several months to years. Compared with age-matched healthy donors, untreated hematological or solid cancer patients showed higher blood TCR clonality. Across the chemotherapy interval, each cancer cohort showed higher median generation probability, suggesting thymic rebound.

Sequencing was performed on peripheral blood. V is TRBV29-1 and J is TRBJ1-1. This receptor was taken from a human donor in good health. This CDR3 is CSVVRQLNTEAFF.